Detailed here is one T cell receptor beta chain. What it binds is unknown. Profiling relied on immunoSEQ multiplex PCR, and the TCRdb table lists in-frame clones only, not all of them. The table lists tens of thousands of clones, roughly 85% of them singletons. These data belong to a study of OX40 agonist ivuxolimab in advanced cancers. About the study: With a range of roughly 20 to 90, age averaged approximately 54 years, and around 80% were male. Participants could have had prior anti-PD-1, anti-PD-L1 or anti-CTLA-4 therapy, and approximately 37% had some. Three patients, one with hepatocellular carcinoma and two with cutaneous melanoma, achieved partial responses. Study-wide points: CD8+ T cells (on average) carried more expanded clones than CD4+ T cells.

V was pared by 5 bases and J by 5 bases, with 13 bases between. Germline V gene lookup returns CDR1 MNHEY and CDR2 SMNVEV (reference sequence). The CDR3 is 14 amino acids. This sequence originates from an adult with an advanced solid tumor such as melanoma, head and neck, liver or kidney cancer. The rearrangement uses TRBV27 and TRBJ2-1; the D gene is possibly TRBD1 (5 bases). The material was CD4+ or CD8+ T cells sorted from blood, obtained in a trial of the OX40 agonist ivuxolimab. The CDR3 nucleotides are TGTGCCAGCAGTGTTCGAGGACAACACAATGAGCAGTTCTTC. Its protein is CASSVRGQHNEQFF.